The clone carrying this T cell receptor beta chain appeared a few times. Its matching antigen is unknown. The sample is drawn from a study of response to subunit inactivated influenza vaccine. Overall study results and limits: The authors suggested that few new T cells are recruited per seasonal influenza vaccination.

Trimming shortened V by 3 bases and J by 6 bases, and 21 bases separated the two germline ends. CDR1 SEHNR and CDR2 FQNEAQ come from the germline V gene (reference sequence). The CDR3 consists of 16 residues. TCRdb reprocessed the RT-PCR reads with MiXCR, giving one entry per CDR3 protein. The data hold around 650,000 distinct CDR3 sequences, with approximately 15% observed a single time. The sequence derives from a man between 50 and 59 years old who received an inactivated influenza vaccine. The genes are TRBV7-9 and TRBJ2-7, with a tentative D call TRBD2 (6 bases). The sample consisted of PBMCs from blood, taken 12 days after vaccination. CDR3 bases: TGTGCCAGCAGCTTGCGGGATATGGGGAAATACGGCGAGCAGTACTTC. It encodes CASSLRDMGKYGEQYF.